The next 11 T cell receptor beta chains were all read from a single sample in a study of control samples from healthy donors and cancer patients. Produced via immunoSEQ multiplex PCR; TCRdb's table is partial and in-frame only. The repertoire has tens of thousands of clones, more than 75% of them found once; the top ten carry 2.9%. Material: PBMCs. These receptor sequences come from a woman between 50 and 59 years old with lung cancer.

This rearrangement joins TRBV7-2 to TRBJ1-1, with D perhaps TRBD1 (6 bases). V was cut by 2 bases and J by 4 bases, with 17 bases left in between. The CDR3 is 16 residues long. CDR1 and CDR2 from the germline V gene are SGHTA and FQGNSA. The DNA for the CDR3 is TGTGCCAGCAGCTTATATATACAGGGCTGGGGCACTGAAGCTTTCTTT. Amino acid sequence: CASSLYIQGWGTEAFF.

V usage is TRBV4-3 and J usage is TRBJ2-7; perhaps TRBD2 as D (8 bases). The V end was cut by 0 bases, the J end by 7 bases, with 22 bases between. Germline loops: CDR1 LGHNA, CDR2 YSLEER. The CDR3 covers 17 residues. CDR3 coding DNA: TGCGCCAGCAGCCAAGATTGGGGCGCAGCGGGGGACAGTGAGCAGTACTTC. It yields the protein CASSQDWGAAGDSEQYF.

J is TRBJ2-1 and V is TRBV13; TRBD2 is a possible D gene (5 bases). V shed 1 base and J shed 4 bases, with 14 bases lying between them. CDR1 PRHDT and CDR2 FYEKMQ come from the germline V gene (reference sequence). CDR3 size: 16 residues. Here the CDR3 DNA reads TGTGCCAGCAGCTTAGTTCGCAGCGGAGTTTACAATGAGCAGTTCTTC. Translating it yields CASSLVRSGVYNEQFF.

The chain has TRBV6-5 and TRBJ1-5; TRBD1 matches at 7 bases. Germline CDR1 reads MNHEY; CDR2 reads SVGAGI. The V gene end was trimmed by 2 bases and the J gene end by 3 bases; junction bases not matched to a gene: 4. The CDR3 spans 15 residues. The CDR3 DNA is TGTGCCAGCAGTTACACACAGGGGCCCAATCAGCCCCAGCATTTT. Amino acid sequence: CASSYTQGPNQPQHF.

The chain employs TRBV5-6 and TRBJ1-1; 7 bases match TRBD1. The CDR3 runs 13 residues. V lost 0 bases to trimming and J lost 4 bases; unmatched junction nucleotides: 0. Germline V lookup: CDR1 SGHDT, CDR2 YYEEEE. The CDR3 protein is CASSLDRGTEAFF. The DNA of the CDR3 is TGTGCCAGCAGCTTGGACAGGGGCACTGAAGCTTTCTTT.

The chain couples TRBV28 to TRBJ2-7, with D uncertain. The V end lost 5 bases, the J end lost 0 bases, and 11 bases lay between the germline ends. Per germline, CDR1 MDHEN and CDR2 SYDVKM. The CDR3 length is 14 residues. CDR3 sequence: CASSLARSSYEQYF. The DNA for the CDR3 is TGTGCCAGCAGTCTTGCCAGGAGCTCCTACGAGCAGTACTTC. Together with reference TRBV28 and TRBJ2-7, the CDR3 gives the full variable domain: DVKVTQSSRYLVKRTGEKVFLECVQDMDHENMFWYRQDPGLGLRLIYFSYDVKMKEKGDIPEGYSVSREKKERFSLILESASTNQTSMYLCASSLARSSYEQYFGPGTRLTVT.

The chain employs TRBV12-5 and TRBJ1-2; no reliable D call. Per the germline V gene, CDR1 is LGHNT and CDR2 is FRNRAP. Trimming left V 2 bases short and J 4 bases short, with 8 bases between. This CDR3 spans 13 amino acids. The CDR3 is CASGLNGPYGYTF. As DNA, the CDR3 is TGTGCTAGTGGTTTGAACGGTCCCTATGGCTACACCTTC.

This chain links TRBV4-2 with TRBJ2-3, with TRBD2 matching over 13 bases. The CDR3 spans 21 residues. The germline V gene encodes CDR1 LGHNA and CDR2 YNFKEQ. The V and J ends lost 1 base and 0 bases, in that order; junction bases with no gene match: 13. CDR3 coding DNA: TGTGCCAGCAGCCAAGGGTTTGGACTAGCGGGGGCCTACTCTAGCACAGATACGCAGTATTTT. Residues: CASSQGFGLAGAYSSTDTQYF.

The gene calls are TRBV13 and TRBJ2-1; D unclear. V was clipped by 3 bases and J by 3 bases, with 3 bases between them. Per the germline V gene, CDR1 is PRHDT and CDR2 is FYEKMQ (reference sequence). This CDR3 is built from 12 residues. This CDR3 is CASSLDYNEQFF. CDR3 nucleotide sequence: TGTGCCAGCAGCTTGGACTACAATGAGCAGTTCTTC.

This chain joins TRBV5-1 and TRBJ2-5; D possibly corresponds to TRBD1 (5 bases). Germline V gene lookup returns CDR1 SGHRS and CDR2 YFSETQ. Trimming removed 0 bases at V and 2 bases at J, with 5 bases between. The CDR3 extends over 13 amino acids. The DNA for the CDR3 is TGCGCCAGCAGCTTGGAGGGGCAAGAGACCCAGTACTTC. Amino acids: CASSLEGQETQYF.

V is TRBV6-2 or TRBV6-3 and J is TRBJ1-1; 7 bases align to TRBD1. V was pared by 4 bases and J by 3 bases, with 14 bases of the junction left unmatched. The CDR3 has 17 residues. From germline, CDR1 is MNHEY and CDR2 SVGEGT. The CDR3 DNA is TGTGCCAGCAGTTCCGGGCCGACAGGGAGCGGGGACACTGAAGCTTTCTTT. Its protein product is CASSSGPTGSGDTEAFF.